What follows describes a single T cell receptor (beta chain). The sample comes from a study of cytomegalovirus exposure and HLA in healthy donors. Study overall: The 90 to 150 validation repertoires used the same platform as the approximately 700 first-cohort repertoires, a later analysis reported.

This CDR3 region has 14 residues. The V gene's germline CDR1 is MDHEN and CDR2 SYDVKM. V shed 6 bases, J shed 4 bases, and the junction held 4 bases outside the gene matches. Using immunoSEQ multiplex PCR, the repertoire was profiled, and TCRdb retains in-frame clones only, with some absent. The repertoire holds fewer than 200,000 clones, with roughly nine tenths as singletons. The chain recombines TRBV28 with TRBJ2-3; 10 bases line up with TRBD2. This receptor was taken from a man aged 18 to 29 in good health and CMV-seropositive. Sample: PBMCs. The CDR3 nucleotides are TGTGCCAGCAGGCCTAGCGGGAGTTCAGATACGCAGTATTTT. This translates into CASRPSGSSDTQYF.